The clone carrying this T cell receptor (beta chain) has more than one count but fewer than ten. The antigen remains undetermined. The PCR employed 60 Vbeta primers together with 13 Jbeta primers. Clones were read by immunoSEQ multiplex PCR, and TCRdb kept only the in-frame ones, dropping some. The sample lists 200,000 to 250,000 clones, roughly 90% occurring once. The sample is drawn from a study of cytomegalovirus exposure and HLA in healthy donors. Study-level background: There were just under 400 genotyped donors. Of these, 81% fell in the genetic ancestry cluster associated with self-reported Caucasian donors. General study points: Previously analyzed data showed that most TCR beta V segments were productive at a frequency of about 90% or about 30%. Reports state that TCR beta sequences accurately predicted most subjects' HLA-A and HLA-B alleles. CMV serostatus was the sole immune exposure data available.

This CDR3 is built from 12 residues. Trimming at V came to 3 bases and at J to 8 bases, leaving 6 bases not matched to a gene. Germline lookup yields CDR1 GTSNPN and CDR2 SVGIG (reference sequence). The chain is built from TRBV30 and TRBJ1-2; 7 bases line up with TRBD1. The sample consisted of PBMCs. The TCR comes from a woman aged 18-29 years in good health and CMV-seronegative. The CDR3 region has the DNA TGTGCCTGGAGGAGGGGGCGCGGCGGCTACACCTTC. Translated, it gives CAWRRGRGGYTF.